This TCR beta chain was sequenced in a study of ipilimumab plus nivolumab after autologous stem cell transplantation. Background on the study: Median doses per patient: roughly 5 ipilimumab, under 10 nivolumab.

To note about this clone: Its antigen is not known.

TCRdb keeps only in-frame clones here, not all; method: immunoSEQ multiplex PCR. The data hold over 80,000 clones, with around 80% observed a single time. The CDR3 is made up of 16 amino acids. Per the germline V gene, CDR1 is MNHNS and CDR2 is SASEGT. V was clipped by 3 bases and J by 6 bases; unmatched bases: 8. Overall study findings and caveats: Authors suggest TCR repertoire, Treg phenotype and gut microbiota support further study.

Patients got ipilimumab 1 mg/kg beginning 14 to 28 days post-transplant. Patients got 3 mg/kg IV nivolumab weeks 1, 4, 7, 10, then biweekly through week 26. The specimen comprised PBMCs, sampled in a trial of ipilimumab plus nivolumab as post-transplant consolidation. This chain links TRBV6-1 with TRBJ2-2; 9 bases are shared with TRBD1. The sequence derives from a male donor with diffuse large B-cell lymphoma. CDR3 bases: TGTGCCAGCAGTGATCCTGGACAGGGGAGGGCCGGGGAGCTGTTTTTT. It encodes CASSDPGQGRAGELFF.